The next 7 T cell receptor beta chains were all read from a single sample in a study of shared clonotypes between healthy human individuals. Cells designated naive CD8 were CD45RO-negative and were positively selected for CCR7, with terminally differentiated effector memory CD45RA+ cells excluded. Clones were read by immunoSEQ multiplex PCR, and TCRdb kept only the in-frame ones, dropping some. This sample yields approximately 2,200,000 clones, of which roughly 91% are seen a single time; about 1.8% belongs to the top ten. Sequenced material: naive CD8+ T cells from PBMCs. Source of these receptors: a man between 18 and 35 years old in good health. Some clones in this sample may be carry-over from other donors' samples.

This chain connects TRBV28 to TRBJ1-5; D is undetermined. Germline CDR1 MDHEN, CDR2 SYDVKM. This CDR3 spans 13 amino acids. V lost 6 bases and J 10 bases, leaving 16 bases between the germline ends. Written as DNA, the CDR3 is TGTGCCAGCAGCATATATCGGCAGCCCCCCCAGCATTTT. Amino acid sequence: CASSIYRQPPQHF.

The genes are TRBV27 and TRBJ1-2; possibly TRBD1 for D (6 bases). The CDR3 is 15 residues long. Germline lookup yields CDR1 MNHEY and CDR2 SMNVEV (reference sequence). V was pared by 2 bases and J by 7 bases, with 17 bases between. CDR3 sequence (DNA): TGTGCCAGCAGTTTAGTGGGTACAGGACAGTCTGGCTACACCTTC. Encoded protein: CASSLVGTGQSGYTF.

This clone occurred once. Other DNA sequences within the sample encode an identical CDR3. The chain carries TRBV20-1 and TRBJ2-1; tentatively, D is TRBD1 or TRBD2 (5 bases each). Germline CDR1 DFQATT, CDR2 SNEGSKA (reference sequence). The CDR3 is 10 amino acids. V lost 6 bases, J lost 7 bases, and 7 bases lay in between. CDR3 region: CSARENEQFF. CDR3 bases: TGCAGTGCCAGGGAGAATGAGCAGTTCTTC.

This sequence joins TRBV30 and TRBJ2-7; tentatively, D is TRBD1 or TRBD2 (5 bases each). V lost 0 bases and J 3 bases, leaving 15 bases between the germline ends. This CDR3 contains 15 residues. Germline V CDR1 and CDR2: GTSNPN, SVGIG (reference sequence). CDR3 loop: CAWSVGVVRLYEQYF. Here the CDR3 DNA reads TGTGCCTGGAGTGTGGGGGTAGTGCGGCTCTACGAGCAGTACTTC.

The CDR3 nucleotides are TGTGCCAGCAGCTCGGTCGGGGCAGGGTGGGGTTTTGGTGGCTACACCTTC. This encodes CASSSVGAGWGFGGYTF. V gene TRBV13 combines with J gene TRBJ1-2; maybe TRBD1 (5 bases). Germline-derived CDR1 and CDR2 are PRHDT and FYEKMQ (reference sequence). Trimming took off 4 bases at V and 7 bases at J, with 25 bases between the two ends. CDR3 length: 17 amino acids.

The chain employs TRBV19 and TRBJ2-2; D unresolved. V was cut by 2 bases and J by 0 bases, with 7 bases left in between. Germline V gene data show CDR1 as LNHDA and CDR2 as SQIVND (reference sequence). The CDR3 extends over 15 amino acids. The CDR3: CASSIIGSNTGELFF. CDR3 in DNA: TGTGCCAGTAGTATAATAGGATCGAACACCGGGGAGCTGTTTTTT.

This chain links TRBV27 with TRBJ2-7; weak D call: TRBD2 (6 bases). V lost 6 bases and J 6 bases, leaving 15 bases between the germline ends. CDR1 MNHEY and CDR2 SMNVEV come from the germline V gene (reference sequence). The CDR3 runs 13 residues. The CDR3 is CASRPAGAGEQYF. In nucleotides, the CDR3 is TGTGCCAGCAGGCCCGCTGGAGCGGGCGAGCAGTACTTC.